Below are 28 T cell receptor beta chains sequenced from a single sample in a study of blood T cell repertoires in COVID-19. Assay: immunoSEQ multiplex PCR; the TCRdb copy retains only in-frame clones and omits some. The sample includes tens of thousands of clones, about 68% of them seen just once. The specimen sequenced was peripheral blood. The receptor set was obtained from a woman aged 70-85 years with acute or convalescent COVID-19.

The chain employs TRBV5-4 and TRBJ2-7, with a weak D call TRBD1 (6 bases). From germline, CDR1 is SGHNT and CDR2 YYREEE (reference sequence). V lost 3 bases and J 2 bases, leaving 15 bases between the germline ends. CDR3 size: 15 residues. The CDR3 sequence: CASSSGSGAPYEQYF. CDR3 in DNA: TGTGCCAGCAGCTCCGGGTCAGGGGCCCCCTACGAGCAGTACTTC.

The chain combines TRBV5-1 with TRBJ2-1; tentative D call: TRBD2 (6 bases). There are 15 residues in the CDR3. Germline V CDR1 and CDR2: SGHRS, YFSETQ. V was trimmed by 4 bases and J by 2 bases, leaving 13 bases between them. CDR3 loop: CASSPRDFPYNEQFF. CDR3 DNA: TGCGCCAGCAGCCCCCGGGACTTCCCCTACAATGAGCAGTTCTTC.

V is TRBV19 and J is TRBJ1-6; D is possibly TRBD1 (6 bases). CDR3 length equals 14 residues. V lost 6 bases, J lost 5 bases, and 11 bases lay in between. Germline V gene data show CDR1 as LNHDA and CDR2 as SQIVND (reference sequence). The DNA of the CDR3 is TGTGCCAGTAGGACCAGGGGCAATAATTCACCCCTCCACTTT. Its translation is CASRTRGNNSPLHF.

The chain employs TRBV7-6 and TRBJ2-2; a possible D gene is TRBD2 (5 bases). Trimming removed 0 bases at V and 1 base at J, with 9 bases between. The germline V gene has CDR1 SGHVS and CDR2 FNYEAQ. This CDR3 region has 16 residues. In DNA form, the CDR3 reads TGTGCCAGCAGCTTAGCAGCGGTTAGGAACACCGGGGAGCTGTTTTTT. Its translation: CASSLAAVRNTGELFF.

The chain couples TRBV19 to TRBJ1-4; TRBD1 matches at 9 bases. The CDR3 extends over 17 amino acids. Trimming cost V 5 bases and J 2 bases; bases outside gene matches: 9. Germline V gene sequence: CDR1 LNHDA, CDR2 SQIVND (reference sequence). CDR3 sequence: CASSPRGQGATNEKLFF. CDR3 nucleotide sequence: TGTGCCAGTAGTCCACGGGGACAGGGAGCGACTAATGAAAAACTGTTTTTT. Supplemented by reference TRBV19 and TRBJ1-4, the full variable domain reads DGGITQSPKYLFRKEGQNVTLSCEQNLNHDAMYWYRQDPGQGLRLIYYSQIVNDFQKGDIAEGYSVSREKKESFPLTVTSAQKNPTAFYLCASSPRGQGATNEKLFFGSGTQLSVL.

The chain uses TRBV5-1 and TRBJ1-1; 7 nucleotides match TRBD1. Germline CDR1 and CDR2: SGHRS and YFSETQ. The CDR3 has 13 amino acids. The V segment lost 5 bases and the J segment 0 bases; nucleotides outside the gene matches: 1. This CDR3 reads CASRGQLNTEAFF. For the CDR3, the DNA is TGCGCCAGCAGGGGACAGTTGAACACTGAAGCTTTCTTT.

The chain links TRBV7-8 to TRBJ2-1, with D perhaps matching TRBD2 (7 bases). This CDR3 region has 15 residues. Trimming left V 7 bases short and J 4 bases short, with 17 bases between. Germline-derived CDR1 and CDR2 are SGHVS and FQNEAQ. This CDR3 is CASTGPRGAYNEQFF. The CDR3 DNA reads as TGTGCCAGCACGGGGCCCCGGGGGGCATACAATGAGCAGTTCTTC.

J is TRBJ1-2 and V is TRBV2; D is undetermined. The germline V and J ends were trimmed by 6 bases and 4 bases, with 21 bases remaining between them. The CDR3 extends over 16 amino acids. Looked up from germline, CDR1 is SNHLY and CDR2 is FYNNEI. The CDR3 coding sequence is TGTGCCAGCAGAGAGGTTGGGGAGGGAACTAGCTATGGCTACACCTTC. This codes for CASREVGEGTSYGYTF. The variable domain in full, completed from reference TRBV2 and TRBJ1-2, reads EPEVTQTPSHQVTQMGQEVILRCVPISNHLYFYWYRQILGQKVEFLVSFYNNEISEKSEIFDDQFSVERPDGSNFTLKIRSTKLEDSAMYFCASREVGEGTSYGYTFGSGTRLTVV.

This chain links TRBV4-2 with TRBJ1-4, with D perhaps TRBD1 (6 bases). Trimming left V 3 bases short and J 2 bases short, with 10 bases between. Germline values: CDR1 LGHNA, CDR2 YNFKEQ. CDR3 length: 15 residues. The CDR3 DNA reads as TGTGCCAGCAGCCAGGAGGGGGGGACTAATGAAAAACTGTTTTTT. Translated: CASSQEGGTNEKLFF.

V is TRBV19 and J is TRBJ2-7; TRBD1 aligns across 9 bases. The length of the CDR3 is 13 residues. Germline V gene data show CDR1 as LNHDA and CDR2 as SQIVND (reference sequence). Trimming took 4 bases from V and 9 from J; bases not matched to a gene: 7. CDR3 loop: CASSTPGQGWQYF. In nucleotides, the CDR3 is TGTGCCAGTAGTACCCCGGGACAGGGCTGGCAGTACTTC.

The CDR3 nucleotides are TGTGCCAGCAGCTTAGAAGGGGCGCCAGGAGAGACCCAGTACTTC. Its translation is CASSLEGAPGETQYF. This chain uses TRBV11-1 with TRBJ2-5; possibly TRBD1 for D (5 bases). V gave up 1 base and J gave up 4 bases, with 13 bases separating them. CDR1 and CDR2 from the germline V gene are SGHAT and FQDESV (reference sequence). CDR3 length: 15 residues.

The chain is built from TRBV7-9 and TRBJ2-5, with a weak D call TRBD2 (6 bases). The CDR3 is 16 amino acids. V shed 4 bases and J shed 1 base, with 16 bases lying between them. CDR1 SEHNR and CDR2 FQNEAQ come from the germline V gene (reference sequence). The CDR3 is CASSSQPTRFQETQYF. DNA of the CDR3: TGTGCCAGCAGCTCTCAGCCGACTAGGTTCCAAGAGACCCAGTACTTC.

The chain is built from TRBV28 and TRBJ1-2; D uncertain. Trimming removed 7 bases from V and 4 bases from J, with 10 bases in between. This CDR3 is built from 12 residues. CDR1 and CDR2 (germline): MDHEN, SYDVKM. CDR3 bases: TGTGCCAGCACCTCCGCGCCCTATGGCTACACCTTC. The encoded protein is CASTSAPYGYTF.

The rearrangement joins TRBV4-1 to TRBJ2-3; possibly TRBD2 for D (6 bases). The CDR3 is made up of 16 amino acids. Germline CDR1 MGHRA, CDR2 YSYEKL. V was shortened by 0 bases and J by 4 bases, with 14 bases between the two germline ends. The chain's CDR3 is CASSQDHGGSSDTQYF. CDR3 nucleotides: TGCGCCAGCAGCCAAGATCATGGGGGGTCATCAGATACGCAGTATTTT.

The DNA for the CDR3 is TGTGCCAGTAGTATCCTCCTGAGACAGGTCCCCGACTATGGCTACACCTTC. This codes for CASSILLRQVPDYGYTF. The V gene is TRBV19, the J gene TRBJ1-2; TRBD1 is a possible D gene (6 bases). The CDR3 has 17 residues. Germline V gene data show CDR1 as LNHDA and CDR2 as SQIVND (reference sequence). With 3 bases removed from V and 3 bases from J, the gap between germline ends came to 20 bases.

CDR3 sequence: CASGPPGQGEAFF. CDR3 bases: TGTGCTAGTGGGCCCCCGGGACAGGGTGAAGCTTTCTTT. This sequence joins TRBV12-5 and TRBJ1-1; 9 nucleotides agree with TRBD1. The length of the CDR3 is 13 residues. The ends lost 6 bases at V and 7 bases at J; junction bases unmatched: 6. Germline CDR1 reads LGHNT; CDR2 reads FRNRAP.

This sequence joins TRBV2 and TRBJ1-1, with D tentatively TRBD1 (5 bases). The length of the CDR3 is 15 residues. V lost 5 bases and J 1 base, leaving 14 bases between the germline ends. Germline V gene lookup returns CDR1 SNHLY and CDR2 FYNNEI. The CDR3 coding sequence is TGTGCCAGCAGTACCCGACAGACCTCGAACACTGAAGCTTTCTTT. It yields the protein CASSTRQTSNTEAFF.

The chain combines TRBV7-7 with TRBJ1-5; weak D call: TRBD1 (6 bases). CDR1 is SSHAT, CDR2 FNYEAQ, per germline (reference sequence). CDR3 length equals 17 residues. Trimming cost V 5 bases and J 6 bases, with 23 bases left between them. CDR3 DNA sequence: TGTGCCAGCAGCGAAGCGGCCAAAAGGGGGGGTTGTCAGCCCCAGCATTTT. Protein product: CASSEAAKRGGCQPQHF.

This chain joins TRBV4-3 and TRBJ2-7; D unclear. This CDR3 spans 13 amino acids. The V and J ends lost 0 bases and 2 bases respectively, with 5 bases between them. The germline V gene encodes CDR1 LGHNA and CDR2 YSLEER. The CDR3 sequence is CASSQEATYEQYF. Here the CDR3 DNA reads TGCGCCAGCAGCCAAGAAGCCACCTACGAGCAGTACTTC.

This chain links TRBV9 with TRBJ1-5; possible D gene TRBD1, 5 bases. Per the germline V gene, CDR1 is SGDLS and CDR2 is YYNGEE. V lost 0 bases and J 3 bases, leaving 7 bases between the germline ends. The CDR3 totals 14 residues. CDR3 in amino acids: CASSVGQNNQPQHF. DNA of the CDR3: TGTGCCAGCAGCGTAGGACAGAACAATCAGCCCCAGCATTTT.

The count of this clone is one. The CDR3 sequence is CASSRTSGSSYNEQFF. The CDR3 DNA reads TGTGCCAGCTCACGGACTAGCGGGAGCTCCTACAATGAGCAGTTCTTC. J is TRBJ2-1 and V is TRBV18; 13 nucleotides line up with TRBD2. This CDR3 is built from 16 residues. Germline V CDR1 and CDR2: KGHSH, LQKENI. Trimming cost V 4 bases and J 0 bases; bases outside gene matches: 0.

V usage is TRBV7-3 and J usage is TRBJ1-3; 9 nucleotides match TRBD1. CDR3 length: 15 residues. Germline V gives CDR1 SGHTA, CDR2 FQGTGA. V was pared by 5 bases and J by 4 bases, with 6 bases of the junction left unmatched. Here the CDR3 reads CASSKDRGLGNTIYF. The CDR3 region has the DNA TGTGCCAGCAGCAAAGACAGGGGGTTAGGAAACACCATATATTTT.

This sequence joins TRBV29-1 and TRBJ1-4; 8 bases agree with TRBD1. The CDR3 runs to 13 residues. The V gene's germline CDR1 is SQVTM and CDR2 ANQGSEA. V dropped 5 bases and J dropped 7; count of bases not matched to a gene: 6. The CDR3 protein is CSVSDRGREKLFF. The CDR3 nucleotides are TGCAGCGTTTCAGACAGGGGACGTGAAAAACTGTTTTTT.

The chain employs TRBV7-8 and TRBJ2-1; tentatively, D is TRBD2 (6 bases). This CDR3 is built from 15 residues. Looked up from germline, CDR1 is SGHVS and CDR2 is FQNEAQ. With 4 bases removed from V and 5 bases from J, the gap between germline ends came to 15 bases. CDR3 in DNA: TGTGCCAGCAGCTCTAGGAGGGATTGGAACAATGAGCAGTTCTTC. This translates into CASSSRRDWNNEQFF. Full variable domain (missing parts from reference TRBV7-8 and TRBJ2-1): GAGVSQSPRYKVAKRGQDVALRCDPISGHVSLFWYQQALGQGPEFLTYFQNEAQLDKSGLPSDRFFAERPEGSVSTLKIQRTQQEDSAVYLCASSSRRDWNNEQFFGPGTRLTVL.

The CDR3: CASSLGRGWNIQYF. The CDR3 region has the DNA TGTGCCAGCAGTTTAGGGAGGGGGTGGAACATTCAGTACTTC. V usage is TRBV27 and J usage is TRBJ2-4; a weak D match, TRBD2 (7 bases). The CDR3 is made up of 14 amino acids. CDR1 is MNHEY and CDR2 is SMNVEV in the germline V gene (reference sequence). Trimming left V 2 bases short and J 7 bases short, with 12 bases between.

The chain combines TRBV5-1 with TRBJ1-3; D is undetermined. The CDR3 length is 14 residues. Trimming left V 4 bases short and J 4 bases short, with 12 bases between. CDR1 SGHRS and CDR2 YFSETQ come from the germline V gene. The CDR3 region is CASSEPGLGNTIYF. DNA for the CDR3: TGCGCCAGCAGCGAGCCGGGTCTGGGAAACACCATATATTTT.

This chain joins TRBV18 and TRBJ1-5; no firm D call. CDR3 length equals 16 residues. Trimming removed 2 bases at V and 0 bases at J, with 11 bases between. From germline, CDR1 is KGHSH and CDR2 LQKENI. CDR3 sequence reads: CASSPIGRISNQPQHF. The DNA of the CDR3 is TGTGCCAGCTCACCAATAGGCAGGATTAGCAATCAGCCCCAGCATTTT.

The gene calls are TRBV5-6 and TRBJ1-5; D possibly corresponds to TRBD1 (5 bases). CDR1 is SGHDT, CDR2 YYEEEE, per germline. CDR3 length equals 15 residues. V was pared by 3 bases and J by 4 bases, with 14 bases between. DNA for the CDR3: TGTGCCAGCAGCTCCACCGCCAGGGATAATCAGCCCCAGCATTTT. It is translated as CASSSTARDNQPQHF.